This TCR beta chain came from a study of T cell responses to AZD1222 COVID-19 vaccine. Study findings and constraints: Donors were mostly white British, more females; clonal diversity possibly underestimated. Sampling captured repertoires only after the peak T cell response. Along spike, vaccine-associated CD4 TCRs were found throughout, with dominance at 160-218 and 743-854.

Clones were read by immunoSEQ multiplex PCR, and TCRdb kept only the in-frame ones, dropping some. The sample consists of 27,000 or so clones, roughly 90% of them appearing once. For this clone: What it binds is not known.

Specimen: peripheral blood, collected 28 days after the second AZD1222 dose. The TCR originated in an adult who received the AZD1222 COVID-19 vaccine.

The CDR3 nucleotides read TGTGCCAGCTCACCAAGGCAGGGCGTCACTGAAGCTTTCTTT. It is translated as CASSPRQGVTEAFF. The chain has TRBV18 and TRBJ1-1, with a weak D call TRBD1 (5 bases). The ends were cut back, 2 bases at V and 4 bases at J, with 11 bases in the middle. Germline V CDR1 and CDR2: KGHSH, LQKENI. The CDR3 totals 14 residues.